One sample yielded the 27 T cell receptor beta chains listed below, sequenced in a study of metastatic and nonmetastatic thyroid tumors. MiXCR re-clonotyped the PCR reads for TCRdb. The sample contains tens of thousands of clones, roughly an eighth of which appear only once. Every patient was untreated before thyroid surgery. Sequencing was performed on blood. These receptor sequences come from a female donor with papillary thyroid cancer or a benign thyroid nodule (not recorded which). Some clones in this sample may be carry-over from other donors' samples.

This clone was seen repeatedly, ten times or more. The chain couples TRBV7-8 to TRBJ2-5; D is perhaps TRBD1 or TRBD2 (5 bases each). V was cut by 5 bases and J by 3 bases, with 31 bases left in between. This CDR3 is built from 20 residues. Germline-derived CDR1 and CDR2 are SGHVS and FQNEAQ. CDR3 in DNA: TGTGCCAGCAGCCCGAAAGTTACCCGAATTGGGCAGGGAGTTAAAGAGACCCAGTACTTC. Translating gives CASSPKVTRIGQGVKETQYF.

This clone was observed many times. Other DNA sequences from this sample encode an identical CDR3 as well. The chain employs TRBV7-9 and TRBJ2-7; tentatively, D is TRBD2 (5 bases). Germline assignment: CDR1 SEHNR and CDR2 FQNEAQ (reference sequence). The CDR3 sequence is 12 residues long. V was cut by 5 bases and J by 3 bases, with 8 bases left in between. The CDR3 reads CASSRTVYEQYF. CDR3 DNA sequence: TGTGCCAGCAGCAGGACTGTCTACGAGCAGTACTTC. The variable domain in full, completed from reference TRBV7-9 and TRBJ2-7, reads DTGVSQNPRHKITKRGQNVTFRCDPISEHNRLYWYRQTLGQGPEFLTYFQNEAQLEKSRLLSDRFSAERPKGSFSTLEIQRTEQGDSAMYLCASSRTVYEQYFGPGTRLTVT.

This clone has ten or more counts. CDR3: CASGVKGLAGVEQFF. CDR3 nucleotide sequence: TGTGCCAGCGGCGTTAAAGGACTAGCGGGAGTTGAGCAGTTCTTC. The rearrangement links TRBV6-1 to TRBJ2-1; 13 bases map to TRBD2. Germline V gene data show CDR1 as MNHNS and CDR2 as SASEGT. The CDR3 is 15 amino acids. J lost 9 bases, V lost 8 bases, and 10 bases had no gene match.

This clone was found many times. This rearrangement joins TRBV6-2 or TRBV6-3 to TRBJ2-5, with a tentative D call TRBD2 (5 bases). CDR3 length: 14 residues. V was trimmed by 1 base and J by 5 bases, leaving 11 bases between them. CDR1 is MNHEY and CDR2 is SVGEGT in the germline V gene. This chain's CDR3 is CASSYLASWETQYF. As DNA, the CDR3 is TGTGCCAGCAGTTACTTGGCTAGCTGGGAGACCCAGTACTTC.

This clone has at least ten counts. The CDR3 sequence is CASRGRKVTEAFF. The CDR3 nucleotides are TGTGCCAGCAGGGGGCGAAAGGTCACTGAAGCTTTCTTT. The rearrangement uses TRBV27 and TRBJ1-1; the D gene is possibly TRBD1 (5 bases). There are 13 residues in the CDR3. CDR1 is MNHEY and CDR2 is SMNVEV in the germline V gene (reference sequence). With 6 bases removed from V and 4 bases from J, the gap between germline ends came to 12 bases.

This clone was recorded many times. The chain couples TRBV28 to TRBJ2-1; D tentatively fits TRBD1 or TRBD2 (6 bases each). Trimming shortened V by 4 bases and J by 12 bases, and 16 bases separated the two germline ends. In germline, CDR1 is MDHEN, CDR2 SYDVKM. The length of the CDR3 is 13 residues. For the CDR3, the DNA is TGTGCCAGCAGTTCGCTGCAACAGGGAGGGCAGTTCTTC. Protein sequence: CASSSLQQGGQFF.

This clone appeared many times. The genes are TRBV7-6 and TRBJ2-2; 7 bases align to TRBD2. The V and J ends lost 1 base and 6 bases, in that order; junction bases with no gene match: 2. There are 14 residues in the CDR3. Germline V gives CDR1 SGHVS, CDR2 FNYEAQ. The CDR3 loop reads CASSLDAGAGELFF. In DNA form, the CDR3 reads TGTGCCAGCAGCTTAGACGCGGGAGCCGGGGAGCTGTTTTTT.

V is TRBV6-2 or TRBV6-3 and J is TRBJ2-7; no reliable D call. The CDR3 contains 13 residues. V shed 10 bases and J shed 3 bases, with 16 bases lying between them. The germline gives CDR1 MNHEY, CDR2 SVGEGT. This CDR3 is CATLLALNYEQYF. The CDR3 DNA is TGTGCCACCCTATTGGCTCTAAACTACGAGCAGTACTTC.

The sample holds many counts of this clone. The chain carries TRBV7-8 and TRBJ2-5; 8 bases agree with TRBD2. Germline CDR1 is SGHVS and CDR2 is FQNEAQ. The CDR3 has 15 residues. Trimming took 5 bases from V and 1 from J; bases not matched to a gene: 6. The CDR3 DNA follows: TGTGCCAGCAGCCCAGGCGGGAGGTTCCAAGAGACCCAGTACTTC. This gives the protein CASSPGGRFQETQYF.

The V and J genes are TRBV5-6 and TRBJ2-7; D gene ambiguous. The CDR3 contains 12 residues. Deletions cut 5 bases from V and 7 bases from J, with 13 bases between. From germline, CDR1 is SGHDT and CDR2 YYEEEE. The CDR3 reads CASSYQIREQYF. CDR3 DNA: TGTGCCAGCAGTTACCAAATCCGGGAGCAGTACTTC.

This clone was detected a few times. One end of the junction does not line up with germline, which may come from a read error. The chain is built from TRBV20-1 and TRBJ2-1, with 9 bases that match TRBD2. Germline loops: CDR1 DFQATT, CDR2 SNEGSKA (reference sequence). The CDR3 is 15 amino acids. CDR3 amino acids: CSAIAASGTVNVQFF. In DNA, the CDR3 is TGCAGTGCTATCGCGGCTAGCGGGACGGTAAATGTGCAGTTCTTC.

The sample holds many counts of this clone. The chain uses TRBV6-2 or TRBV6-3 and TRBJ2-7; perhaps TRBD1 as D (6 bases). The CDR3 totals 16 residues. Trimming took 2 bases from V and 4 from J, leaving 18 bases between them. Germline assignment: CDR1 MNHEY and CDR2 SVGEGT. The CDR3: CASSYHYRDPQYEQYF. CDR3 DNA sequence: TGTGCCAGCAGTTACCACTACAGGGACCCTCAATACGAGCAGTACTTC.

The rearrangement uses TRBV7-8 and TRBJ1-2; D is uncertain. The CDR3 has 17 amino acids. Trimming shortened V by 4 bases and J by 3 bases, and 21 bases separated the two germline ends. The germline V gene encodes CDR1 SGHVS and CDR2 FQNEAQ. The CDR3 spells CASSSPRAGIGHYGYTF. Here the CDR3 DNA reads TGTGCCAGCAGCTCCCCCCGGGCCGGGATCGGGCACTATGGCTACACCTTC.

This clone was detected many times. The chain joins TRBV5-1 to TRBJ2-7, with 10 bases identical to TRBD1. Trimming at V came to 4 bases and at J to 2 bases, leaving 3 bases not matched to a gene. CDR1 SGHRS and CDR2 YFSETQ come from the germline V gene. The CDR3 spans 14 residues. As DNA, the CDR3 is TGCGCCAGCAGCCCGGGACAGGGGCCCTACGAGCAGTACTTC. Protein product: CASSPGQGPYEQYF.

This clone appeared many times. This chain links TRBV28 with TRBJ1-1; TRBD1 is a possible D gene (5 bases). Germline CDR1 and CDR2: MDHEN and SYDVKM. The CDR3 is 11 amino acids. V lost 10 bases to trimming and J lost 11 bases, with 17 bases between them. As DNA, the CDR3 is TGTGCCACCCGACAGCAATTCTGGGCTTTCTTT. Translating gives CATRQQFWAFF.

This chain links TRBV4-1 with TRBJ1-1; 8 positions match TRBD1. Germline V gene sequence: CDR1 MGHRA, CDR2 YSYEKL. The CDR3 covers 14 residues. V gave up 6 bases and J gave up 7 bases; unmatched junction bases: 10. CDR3 nucleotides: TGCGCCAGCAGTCGGACAGGGAGGTCGGTTGAAGCTTTCTTT. It is translated as CASSRTGRSVEAFF.

In its sample, this clone was seen many times. V and J are TRBV30 and TRBJ1-5; possible D gene TRBD1, 6 bases. CDR1 and CDR2 (germline): GTSNPN, SVGIG (reference sequence). V dropped 5 bases and J dropped 0 bases, with 11 bases sitting between them. The CDR3 consists of 14 residues. In nucleotides, the CDR3 is TGTGCCTGGGGGGGACAAAATAGCAATCAGCCCCAGCATTTT. This gives the protein CAWGGQNSNQPQHF.

This clone was detected ten times or more. The V and J genes are TRBV6-4 and TRBJ2-7; a possible D gene is TRBD1 (6 bases). Trimming removed 5 bases from V and 0 bases from J, with 14 bases in between. The V gene's germline CDR1 is MRHNA and CDR2 SNTAGT. CDR3 length: 15 residues. CDR3 loop: CASSNPPGHSYEQYF. The CDR3 DNA sequence: TGTGCCAGCAGTAACCCTCCGGGACACTCCTACGAGCAGTACTTC.

This clone appeared a few times. One junction end disagrees with the germline gene, perhaps due to a read error. This rearrangement joins TRBV7-9 to TRBJ2-7; D unresolved. From germline, CDR1 is SEHNR and CDR2 FQNEAQ (reference sequence). The length of the CDR3 is 12 residues. The CDR3 sequence: CAISHAAGEQYF. CDR3 nucleotides: TGTGCCATCAGCCATGCCGCCGGCGAGCAGTACTTC.

This clone was seen ten or more times. The CDR3 region is CASSYARDRLNYGYTF. Here the CDR3 DNA reads TGTGCCAGCAGCTACGCCCGGGACAGGCTAAACTATGGCTACACCTTC. The genes are TRBV11-1 and TRBJ1-2; 8 nucleotides match TRBD1. This CDR3 contains 16 residues. V was clipped by 4 bases and J by 2 bases; unmatched bases: 9. Germline V CDR1 and CDR2: SGHAT, FQDESV (reference sequence).

This clone was detected ten times or more. The chain combines TRBV25-1 with TRBJ2-3; unclear D gene. This CDR3 region has 13 residues. Trimming shortened V by 8 bases and J by 3 bases, and 12 bases separated the two germline ends. Germline values: CDR1 MGHDK, CDR2 SYGVNS. The CDR3 coding sequence is TGTGCCAGCGCAGGTATCGGTACAGATACGCAGTATTTT. Translation gives CASAGIGTDTQYF.

The sample holds a few counts of this clone. The chain uses TRBV7-3 and TRBJ2-5, with D maybe TRBD2 (6 bases). The ends were cut back, 0 bases at V and 1 base at J, with 9 bases in the middle. CDR3 length: 15 amino acids. Germline CDR1 and CDR2: SGHTA and FQGTGA. The CDR3 reads CASSLTVGGQETQYF. DNA for the CDR3: TGTGCCAGCAGCTTAACTGTGGGGGGCCAAGAGACCCAGTACTTC. Complete variable domain (other parts from reference TRBV7-3 and TRBJ2-5): GAGVSQTPSNKVTEKGKYVELRCDPISGHTALYWYRQSLGQGPEFLIYFQGTGAADDSGLPNDRFFAVRPEGSVSTLKIQRTERGDSAVYLCASSLTVGGQETQYFGPGTRLLVL.

This clone came up many times. Within the sample, other DNA sequences also encode this same CDR3. This chain connects TRBV13 to TRBJ2-7; D tentatively fits TRBD1 or TRBD2 (5 bases each). This CDR3 comprises 15 residues. The germline V gene has CDR1 PRHDT and CDR2 FYEKMQ (reference sequence). Trimming stripped 5 bases from V and 3 bases from J, with 17 bases between. Here the CDR3 reads CASSPGRGANYEQYF. The CDR3 bases are TGTGCCAGCAGCCCTGGAAGGGGAGCCAACTACGAGCAGTACTTC.

About this clone: This may come from a read error, since a much larger clone is one base off. CDR3 in amino acids: CASSIVGSGTYTQYF. The CDR3 nucleotides are TGTGCCAGTAGTATAGTAGGGTCGGGCACATATACGCAGTATTTT. V gene TRBV19 combines with J gene TRBJ2-3; unclear D gene. The CDR3 consists of 15 residues. The germline V gene encodes CDR1 LNHDA and CDR2 SQIVND (reference sequence).

Comments on this clone: With a much larger clone just one base away, this may be a read error. This specimen includes other DNA sequences encoding the same CDR3. The gene calls are TRBV5-6 and TRBJ2-7; D may be TRBD1 (6 bases). Germline values: CDR1 SGHDT, CDR2 YYEEEE. The CDR3 extends over 15 amino acids. CDR3 bases: TGCGCCAGCAGCTCAAAGAGGACAGACCGGGACGAGCAGTACTTC. Its translation: CASSSKRTDRDEQYF.

The sample holds many counts of this clone. The genes are TRBV5-6 and TRBJ1-1, with D hard to call. Trimming removed 5 bases from V and 1 base from J, with 15 bases in between. Germline loops: CDR1 SGHDT, CDR2 YYEEEE. The CDR3 runs 15 residues. CDR3 sequence reads: CASRRRTAQNTEAFF. The DNA of the CDR3 is TGTGCCAGCAGGCGCCGGACGGCTCAGAACACTGAAGCTTTCTTT.

This clone was recorded at least ten times. The chain employs TRBV18 and TRBJ2-2; D may be TRBD2 (6 bases). CDR3 length equals 15 residues. V was shortened by 3 bases and J by 8 bases, with 16 bases between the two germline ends. Germline CDR1 is KGHSH and CDR2 is LQKENI. In DNA, the CDR3 is TGTGCCAGCTCACCGTCGGGGGTTTCAAGTGGGGAGCTGTTTTTT. Its protein product is CASSPSGVSSGELFF.